The next 5 T cell receptor beta chains were all read from a single sample in a study of blood T cell repertoires in COVID-19. The assay was immunoSEQ multiplex PCR, and TCRdb's table has in-frame clones only and misses some. The profile shows approximately 250,000 clones, approximately 88% of them singletons. The sample comprised PBMCs or T cells enriched from blood (not recorded which). The receptors were sampled from a woman aged 40 to 50 with acute COVID-19.

J is TRBJ1-5 and V is TRBV7-9, with 9 bases identical to TRBD1. CDR1 SEHNR and CDR2 FQNEAQ come from the germline V gene (reference sequence). Losses at the gene ends were 3 bases for V and 4 bases for J; bases not matched to a gene: 1. The CDR3 runs to 14 residues. This CDR3 reads CASSFGQGNQPQHF. For the CDR3, the DNA is TGTGCCAGCAGCTTCGGACAGGGGAATCAGCCCCAGCATTTT. Full variable domain (remainder filled in from reference TRBV7-9 and TRBJ1-5): DTGVSQNPRHKITKRGQNVTFRCDPISEHNRLYWYRQTLGQGPEFLTYFQNEAQLEKSRLLSDRFSAERPKGSFSTLEIQRTEQGDSAMYLCASSFGQGNQPQHFGDGTRLSIL.

The gene calls are TRBV27 and TRBJ1-1; 10 bases agree with TRBD1. Germline CDR1 reads MNHEY; CDR2 reads SMNVEV (reference sequence). V lost 6 bases to trimming and J lost 1 base; unmatched junction nucleotides: 8. The CDR3 has 16 residues. The DNA for the CDR3 is TGTGCCAGCAGCCAGAGACAGGGGGCGACGAACACTGAAGCTTTCTTT. Residues: CASSQRQGATNTEAFF.

V usage is TRBV11-2 and J usage is TRBJ2-2, with 10 positions matching TRBD2. Germline V gene lookup returns CDR1 SGHAT and CDR2 FQNNGV. The trim removed 0 bases at V and 3 bases at J, leaving 10 bases unmatched. The CDR3 spans 19 residues. The chain's CDR3 is CASSLDLGASGSDTGELFF. CDR3 nucleotide sequence: TGTGCCAGCAGCTTAGATCTTGGGGCTAGCGGGAGTGACACCGGGGAGCTGTTTTTT.

V usage is TRBV25-1 and J usage is TRBJ2-1; 9 bases are a match to TRBD2. The CDR3 contains 17 residues. Germline CDR1 reads MGHDK; CDR2 reads SYGVNS. The J segment lost 1 base and the V segment lost 2 bases, leaving 6 bases of the junction unmatched. CDR3 DNA: TGTGCCAGCAGTGAAGCTCTTCTAGCGGGGTCCTACAATGAGCAGTTCTTC. This encodes CASSEALLAGSYNEQFF.

V gene TRBV30 combines with J gene TRBJ2-5, with TRBD2 identical over 11 bases. Trimming removed 2 bases from V and 4 bases from J; junction bases left unmatched: 6. This CDR3 is 15 amino acids long. Germline-derived CDR1 and CDR2 are GTSNPN and SVGIG (reference sequence). CDR3 amino acids: CAWSIYSGGGETQYF. In nucleotides, the CDR3 is TGTGCCTGGAGTATTTATAGCGGGGGGGGAGAGACCCAGTACTTC.